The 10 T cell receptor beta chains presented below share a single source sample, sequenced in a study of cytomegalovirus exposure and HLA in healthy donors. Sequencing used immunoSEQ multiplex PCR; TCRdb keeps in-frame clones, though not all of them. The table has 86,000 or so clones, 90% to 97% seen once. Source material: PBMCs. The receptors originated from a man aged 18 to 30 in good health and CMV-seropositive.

CDR3: CASSLEEVPIGEQFF. CDR3 nucleotides: TGCGCCAGCAGCTTGGAGGAGGTCCCCATCGGTGAGCAGTTCTTC. This chain joins TRBV5-1 and TRBJ2-1; D perhaps matches TRBD2 (5 bases). The CDR3 is made up of 15 amino acids. Per the germline V gene, CDR1 is SGHRS and CDR2 is YFSETQ. V was shortened by 0 bases and J by 9 bases, with 16 bases between the two germline ends.

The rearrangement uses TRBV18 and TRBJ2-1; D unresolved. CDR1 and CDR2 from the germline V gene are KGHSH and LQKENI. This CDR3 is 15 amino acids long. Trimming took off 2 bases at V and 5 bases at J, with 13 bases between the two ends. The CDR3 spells CASSPGEATHNEQFF. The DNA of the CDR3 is TGTGCCAGCTCACCAGGTGAGGCCACACACAATGAGCAGTTCTTC.

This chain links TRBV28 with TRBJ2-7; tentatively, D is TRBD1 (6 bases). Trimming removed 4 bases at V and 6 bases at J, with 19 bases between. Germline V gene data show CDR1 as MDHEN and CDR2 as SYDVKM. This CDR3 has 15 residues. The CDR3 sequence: CASSSRTGWWGEQYF. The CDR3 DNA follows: TGTGCCAGCAGTTCGCGCACAGGGTGGTGGGGCGAGCAGTACTTC.

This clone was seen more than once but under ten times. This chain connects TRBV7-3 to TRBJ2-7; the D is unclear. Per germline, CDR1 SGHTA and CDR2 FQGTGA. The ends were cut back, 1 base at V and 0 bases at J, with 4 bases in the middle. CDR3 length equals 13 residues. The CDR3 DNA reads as TGTGCCAGCAGCTTAATGGCCTCCTACGAGCAGTACTTC. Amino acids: CASSLMASYEQYF.

DNA for the CDR3: TGCGCCAGCAGCGCGATAGACGGCAACCTCGGGACTAGCGGGACTTTATACTCCTACAATGAGCAGTTCTTC. As protein: CASSAIDGNLGTSGTLYSYNEQFF. The chain couples TRBV5-1 to TRBJ2-1, with TRBD2 matching 13 bases. Germline values: CDR1 SGHRS, CDR2 YFSETQ. V trimming: 4 bases; J trimming: 0 bases; junction bases outside the gene matches: 25. The CDR3 has 24 amino acids.

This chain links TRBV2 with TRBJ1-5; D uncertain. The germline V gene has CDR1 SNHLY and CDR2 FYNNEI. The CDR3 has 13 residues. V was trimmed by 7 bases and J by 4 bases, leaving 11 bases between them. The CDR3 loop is CASIYDRNQPQHF. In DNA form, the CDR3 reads TGTGCCAGCATATATGATCGGAATCAGCCCCAGCATTTT. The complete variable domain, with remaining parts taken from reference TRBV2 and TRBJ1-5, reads EPEVTQTPSHQVTQMGQEVILRCVPISNHLYFYWYRQILGQKVEFLVSFYNNEISEKSEIFDDQFSVERPDGSNFTLKIRSTKLEDSAMYFCASIYDRNQPQHFGDGTRLSIL.

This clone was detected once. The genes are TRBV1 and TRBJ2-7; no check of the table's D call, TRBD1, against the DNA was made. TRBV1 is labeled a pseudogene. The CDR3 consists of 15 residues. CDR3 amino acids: CTSSQAKTVSYEQYF. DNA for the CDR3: TGCACCAGCAGCCAAGCCAAGACAGTCTCCTACGAGCAGTACTTC.

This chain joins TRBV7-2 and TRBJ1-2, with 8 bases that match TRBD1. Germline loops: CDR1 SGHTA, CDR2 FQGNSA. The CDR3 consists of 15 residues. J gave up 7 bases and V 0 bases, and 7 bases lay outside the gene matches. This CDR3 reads CASSLAPTGVGGYTF. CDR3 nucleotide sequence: TGTGCCAGCAGCTTAGCTCCGACAGGGGTAGGTGGCTACACCTTC.

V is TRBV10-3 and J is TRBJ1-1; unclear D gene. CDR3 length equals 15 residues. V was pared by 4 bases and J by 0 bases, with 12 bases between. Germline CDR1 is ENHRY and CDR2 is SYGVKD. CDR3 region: CAISGSPGVNTEAFF. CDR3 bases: TGTGCCATCAGTGGATCACCCGGGGTGAACACTGAAGCTTTCTTT.

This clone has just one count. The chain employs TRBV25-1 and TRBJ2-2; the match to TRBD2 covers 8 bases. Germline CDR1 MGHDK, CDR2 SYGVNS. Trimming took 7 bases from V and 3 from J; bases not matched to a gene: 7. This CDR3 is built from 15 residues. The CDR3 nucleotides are TGTGCCAGCAAGCGGGAGAACTTGGACACCGGGGAGCTGTTTTTT. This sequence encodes CASKRENLDTGELFF. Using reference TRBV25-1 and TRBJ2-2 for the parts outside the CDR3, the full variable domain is EADIYQTPRYLVIGTGKKITLECSQTMGHDKMYWYQQDPGMELHLIHYSYGVNSTEKGDLSSESTVSRIRTEHFPLTLESARPSHTSQYLCASKRENLDTGELFFGEGSRLTVL.